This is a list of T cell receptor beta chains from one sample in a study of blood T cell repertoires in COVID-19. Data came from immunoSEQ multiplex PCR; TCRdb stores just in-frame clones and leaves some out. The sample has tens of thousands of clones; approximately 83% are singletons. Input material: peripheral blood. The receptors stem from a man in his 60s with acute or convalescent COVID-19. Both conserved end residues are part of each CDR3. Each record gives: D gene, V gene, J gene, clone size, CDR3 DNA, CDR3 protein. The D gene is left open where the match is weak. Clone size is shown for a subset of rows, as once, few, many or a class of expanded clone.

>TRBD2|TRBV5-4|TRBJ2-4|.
TGTGCCAGCAGCCGGACTAGCGCGACCAAAAACATTCAGTACTTC
CASSRTSATKNIQYF
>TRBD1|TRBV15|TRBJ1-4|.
TGTGCCACCAGCGTGCGGACAGGGGGCAATGAAAAACTGTTTTTT
CATSVRTGGNEKLFF
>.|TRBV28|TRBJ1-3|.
TGTGCCAGCAGTCCCCAGCCCGGCTGGGAGGGAAACACCATATATTTT
CASSPQPGWEGNTIYF
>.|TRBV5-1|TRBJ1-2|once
TGCGCCAGCAGCTTGGATGGAGTCTATGGCTACACCTTC
CASSLDGVYGYTF
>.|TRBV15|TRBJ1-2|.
TGTGCCACCAGCTTGCGGACATTCAACTATGGCTACACCTTC
CATSLRTFNYGYTF
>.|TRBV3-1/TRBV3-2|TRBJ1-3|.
TGTGCCACTGAAGGACCGGGGAACACCATATATTTT
CATEGPGNTIYF
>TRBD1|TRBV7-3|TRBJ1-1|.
TGTGCCAGCAGCCCGGGACAGGCGAACACTGAAGCTTTCTTT
CASSPGQANTEAFF
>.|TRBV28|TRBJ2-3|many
TGTGCCAGCAGTTTTGTAGCGGGCACAGATACGCAGTATTTT
CASSFVAGTDTQYF
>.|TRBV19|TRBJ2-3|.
TGTGCCAGTAGTATAAGGGAGTGGGATACGCAGTATTTT
CASSIREWDTQYF
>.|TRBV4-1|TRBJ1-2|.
TGCGCCAGCAGCCCCGAGGGGGACGAGAAGGGCTACACCTTC
CASSPEGDEKGYTF
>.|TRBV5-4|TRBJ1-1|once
TGTGCCAGCAGCTTGGGGGCCAGGGAGGACACTGAAGCTTTCTTT
CASSLGAREDTEAFF
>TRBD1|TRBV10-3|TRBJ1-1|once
TGTGCCAGATCGGAGGACAGGGGAAGCACTGAAGCTTTCTTT
CARSEDRGSTEAFF
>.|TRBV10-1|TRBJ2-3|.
TGCGCCAGCAAGGGAGGCCCAGATACGCAGTATTTT
CASKGGPDTQYF
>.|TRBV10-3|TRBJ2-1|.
TGTGCCATCAGCGGGAGAGCTTTCAATGAGCAGTTCTTC
CAISGRAFNEQFF
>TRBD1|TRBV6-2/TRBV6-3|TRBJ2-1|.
TGTGCCAGCAGTTCCATCCGGGACAGGGGGCGTAATGAGCAGTTCTTC
CASSSIRDRGRNEQFF
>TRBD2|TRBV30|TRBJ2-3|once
TGTGCCTGGAGTGGACTAGCGTCTAGCACAGATACGCAGTATTTT
CAWSGLASSTDTQYF
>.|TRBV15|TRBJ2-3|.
TGTGCCACCAGACGAGGGTACGAGACTAGGGATACGCAGTATTTT
CATRRGYETRDTQYF
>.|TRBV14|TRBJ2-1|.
TGTGCCAGCAGCAAGAGTGGACATAACAATGAGCAGTTCTTC
CASSKSGHNNEQFF
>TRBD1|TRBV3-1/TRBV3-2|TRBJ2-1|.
TGTGCCAGCAGCCCGGAGGACAGGGGCAATGAGCAGTTCTTC
CASSPEDRGNEQFF
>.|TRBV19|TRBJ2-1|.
TGTGCCAGTAGTATAGATCTAGAGGTCAATGAGCAGTTCTTC
CASSIDLEVNEQFF
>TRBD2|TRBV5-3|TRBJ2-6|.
TGTGCCAGAAGCTCGGCCGGGACTAGCGGGCTTGGGGCCAACGTCCTGACTTTC
CARSSAGTSGLGANVLTF
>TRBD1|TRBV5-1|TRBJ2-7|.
TGCGCCAGCAGCTTGTCCCCAGGGGGCGAACGTTCCTACGAGCAGTACTTC
CASSLSPGGERSYEQYF
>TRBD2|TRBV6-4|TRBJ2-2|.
TGTGCCAGCAGCGGGACTAGTACCGGGGAGCTGTTTTTT
CASSGTSTGELFF
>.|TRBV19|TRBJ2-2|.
TGTGCCAGTAGTACAGGGTACGAGAACACCGGGGAGCTGTTTTTT
CASSTGYENTGELFF
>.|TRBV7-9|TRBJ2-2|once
TGTGCCAGCAGCGGTGACGGGGCGAACACCGGGGAGCTGTTTTTT
CASSGDGANTGELFF
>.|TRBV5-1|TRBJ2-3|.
TGCGCCAGCAGCTTCGGAAATGACAGGCCCGCAGATACGCAGTATTTT
CASSFGNDRPADTQYF
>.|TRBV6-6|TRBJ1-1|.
TGTGCCAGCAGTTCTCGTGCTGAAGCTTTCTTT
CASSSRAEAFF
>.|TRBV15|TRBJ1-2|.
TGTGCCACCAGCAGTGCGCCGGGAGCAGTCCTCTTTAACTATGGCTACACCTTC
CATSSAPGAVLFNYGYTF
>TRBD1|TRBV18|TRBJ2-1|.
TGTGCCAGCTCTCCCAGAACTCCGGGACAGGGTTCCAATGAGCAGTTCTTC
CASSPRTPGQGSNEQFF
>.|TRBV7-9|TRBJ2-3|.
TGTGCCAGCACCCCCCCTAGGGGGGAGGGCCTAACAGATACGCAGTATTTT
CASTPPRGEGLTDTQYF
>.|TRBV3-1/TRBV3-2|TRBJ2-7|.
TGTGCCAGCAGCCAAGTTCAGTCAGGGCTTACCTACGAGCAGTACTTC
CASSQVQSGLTYEQYF
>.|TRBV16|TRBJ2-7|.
TGTGCCAGCAGCCAAGGACTACCTTCCTACGAGCAGTACTTC
CASSQGLPSYEQYF